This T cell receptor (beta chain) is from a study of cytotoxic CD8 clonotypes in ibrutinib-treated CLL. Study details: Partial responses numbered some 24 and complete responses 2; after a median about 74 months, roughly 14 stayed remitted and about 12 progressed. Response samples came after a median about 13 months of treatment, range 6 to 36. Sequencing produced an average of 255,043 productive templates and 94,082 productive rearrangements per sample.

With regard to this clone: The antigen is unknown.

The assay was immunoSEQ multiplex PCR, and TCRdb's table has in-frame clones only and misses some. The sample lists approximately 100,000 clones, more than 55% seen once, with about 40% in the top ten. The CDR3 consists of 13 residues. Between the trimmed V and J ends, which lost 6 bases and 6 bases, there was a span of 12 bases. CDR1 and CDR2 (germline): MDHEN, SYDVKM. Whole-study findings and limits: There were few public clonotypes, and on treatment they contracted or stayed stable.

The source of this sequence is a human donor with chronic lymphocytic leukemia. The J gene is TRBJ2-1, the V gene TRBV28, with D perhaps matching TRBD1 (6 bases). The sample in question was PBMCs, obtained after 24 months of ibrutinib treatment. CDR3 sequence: CASSRGGGNEQFF. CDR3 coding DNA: TGTGCCAGCAGCCGAGGGGGTGGCAATGAGCAGTTCTTC. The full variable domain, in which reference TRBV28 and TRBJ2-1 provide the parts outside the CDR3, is DVKVTQSSRYLVKRTGEKVFLECVQDMDHENMFWYRQDPGLGLRLIYFSYDVKMKEKGDIPEGYSVSREKKERFSLILESASTNQTSMYLCASSRGGGNEQFFGPGTRLTVL.